This T cell receptor beta chain is from a study of memory CD4+ T cells and cytomegalovirus serostatus. As for the study in general: This sample comes from healthy Belgian adults, about nine CMV seropositive, 20 to 25 seronegative.

Original processing methods: After removing out-of-frame reads, 2 million to 2.5 million distinct TCRbeta sequences remained. Generated by immunoSEQ multiplex PCR, the TCRdb table keeps only in-frame clones and is missing some. That table furnishes V, J and clone size, whereas the DNA furnished D and trimming. The sample consists of tens of thousands of clones, around 86% of them appearing once. The sort gate was single viable CD3+CD4+CD8-CD45RO+ cells for memory CD4+ T cells. Serostatus was set by detecting CMV pp150, pp28, p38, p52 IgG. This CDR3 region has 13 residues. In germline, CDR1 is SNHLY, CDR2 FYNNEI. V lost 8 bases and J 7 bases, leaving 14 bases between the germline ends.

This TCR was sampled from an adult in good health and CMV-seronegative. The chain carries TRBV2 and TRBJ2-2; maybe TRBD1 (6 bases). Material for sequencing was memory CD4+ T cells from blood. This CDR3 reads CASDWGQGGELFF. The CDR3 DNA reads as TGTGCCAGCGATTGGGGGCAGGGCGGGGAGCTGTTTTTT.